The entry below gives a single T cell receptor (beta chain) sequence along with its context. V was trimmed by 5 bases and J by 2 bases, leaving 7 bases between them. This CDR3 region has 12 residues. CDR1 is SGHTA, CDR2 FQGNSA, per germline. Libraries were prepared by immunoSEQ multiplex PCR; TCRdb keeps only in-frame clonotypes and omits some of them. The sample records roughly 42,000 clones, around 93% being singletons. The entry originates in a study of T cell changes during pregnancy in multiple sclerosis. Sequences were derived from CD4+ T cells from peripheral blood mononuclear cells, sampled before pregnancy. The source is a female donor with multiple sclerosis, enrolled in a pregnancy study. The chain links TRBV7-2 to TRBJ2-7; D not resolved. The CDR3 region is CASSAQAYEQYF. In nucleotides, the CDR3 is TGTGCCAGCAGCGCCCAGGCCTACGAGCAGTACTTC.